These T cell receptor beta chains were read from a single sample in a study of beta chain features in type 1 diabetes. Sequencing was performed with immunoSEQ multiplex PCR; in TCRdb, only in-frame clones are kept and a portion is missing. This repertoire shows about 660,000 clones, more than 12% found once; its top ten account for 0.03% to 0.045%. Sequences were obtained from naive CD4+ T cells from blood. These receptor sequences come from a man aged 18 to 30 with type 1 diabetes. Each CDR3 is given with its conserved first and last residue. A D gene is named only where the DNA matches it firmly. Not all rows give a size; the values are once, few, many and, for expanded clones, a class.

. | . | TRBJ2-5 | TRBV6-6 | TGTGCCAGCTGCGGGGCTAGTAAAGAGACCCAGTACTTC | CASCGASKETQYF
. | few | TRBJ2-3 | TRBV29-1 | TGCAGCGTTGAAGGGACGACAAGGGGCGCAGATACGCAGTATTTT | CSVEGTTRGADTQYF
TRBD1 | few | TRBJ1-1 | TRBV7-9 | TGTGCCAGCAGCTTAGAGGGAGAGGAGCAGGGGGCTGAAGCTTTCTTT | CASSLEGEEQGAEAFF
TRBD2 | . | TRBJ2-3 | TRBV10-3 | TGTGCCATCAGTGATTGGACTAGCGGGGTAACAGATACGCAGTATTTT | CAISDWTSGVTDTQYF
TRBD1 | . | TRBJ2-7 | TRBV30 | TGTGCCTGGAGTCGTCTAAGGCGAAGGGGACAGGGGGACCACGAGCAGTACTTC | CAWSRLRRRGQGDHEQYF
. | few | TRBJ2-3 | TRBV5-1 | TGCGCCAGCAGCCCCGACCGTTCAGATACGCAGTATTTT | CASSPDRSDTQYF
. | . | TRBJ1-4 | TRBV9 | TGTGCCAGCAGCGTCGGGGGGGCGTTGAATGAAAAACTGTTTTTT | CASSVGGALNEKLFF
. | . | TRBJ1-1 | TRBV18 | TGTGCCAGCTCACCGGGGACTATTAGGACTGAAGCTTTCTTT | CASSPGTIRTEAFF
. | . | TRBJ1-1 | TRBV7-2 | TGTGCCAGCAGCTTAGGAGGGTTGTACACTGAAGCTTTCTTT | CASSLGGLYTEAFF
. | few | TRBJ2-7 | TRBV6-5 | TGTGCCAGCAGGGGCGGCCTTGGGTGGGAGCAGTACTTC | CASRGGLGWEQYF
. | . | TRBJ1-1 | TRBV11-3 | TGTGCCAGCAGCTTAGTACAGAACACTGAAGCTTTCTTT | CASSLVQNTEAFF
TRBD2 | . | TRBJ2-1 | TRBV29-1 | TGCAGCTCCCGAACCGCGACTAGCGGTGGGAATGAGCAGTTCTTC | CSSRTATSGGNEQFF
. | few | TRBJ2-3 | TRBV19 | TGTGCCAGTAGTACTTACAGGGAGCCAGATACGCAGTATTTT | CASSTYREPDTQYF
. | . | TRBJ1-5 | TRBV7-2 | TGTGCCAGCAGCTTGGTGGATAGCAATCAGCCCCAGCATTTT | CASSLVDSNQPQHF
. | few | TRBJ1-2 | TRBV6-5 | TGTGCCAGCAGTTACCTCGGGACTGCCTATGGCTACACCTTC | CASSYLGTAYGYTF
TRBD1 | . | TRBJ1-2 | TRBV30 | TGTGCCTGGGGCCGGGACAGGACCTATGGCTACACCTTC | CAWGRDRTYGYTF
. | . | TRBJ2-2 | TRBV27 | TGTGCCAGCAGTCTCCACGGGAGTGCGGAGACCGGGGAGCTGTTTTTT | CASSLHGSAETGELFF
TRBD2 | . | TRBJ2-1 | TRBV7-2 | TGTGCCATCGGACTAGCGGGGAATGAGCAGTTCTTC | CAIGLAGNEQFF
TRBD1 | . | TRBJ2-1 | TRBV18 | TGTGCCAGCTCACCCGGGACAGCCCTTTACAATGAGCAGTTCTTC | CASSPGTALYNEQFF
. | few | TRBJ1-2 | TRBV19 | TGTGCCAGTAGTATAGTGAGAGGTGGCAACCAGGGCTACACCTTC | CASSIVRGGNQGYTF
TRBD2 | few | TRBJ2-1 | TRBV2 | TGTGCCAGCAAGGGACTAGCGGGAGGGAGGGGCTACAATGAGCAGTTCTTC | CASKGLAGGRGYNEQFF
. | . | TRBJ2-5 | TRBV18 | TGTGCCAGCTCACCAAACCGGGACCAAGAGACCCAGTACTTC | CASSPNRDQETQYF
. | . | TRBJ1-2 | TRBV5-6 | TGTGCCAGCAGCTTTGGCATAACTTTCGACTATGGCTACACCTTC | CASSFGITFDYGYTF
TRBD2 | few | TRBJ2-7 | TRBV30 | TGTGCCTGGAGTACCGGGGGGAGCTCCTACGAGCAGTACTTC | CAWSTGGSSYEQYF
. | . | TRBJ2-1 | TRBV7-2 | TGTGCCAGCAGCTTAGCGGGGGCAGGGGATAGGGAGCAGTTCTTC | CASSLAGAGDREQFF
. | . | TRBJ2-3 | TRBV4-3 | TGCGCCAGCAGCCCGCTTAATGGGGGGCGGGGTACAGATACGCAGTATTTT | CASSPLNGGRGTDTQYF
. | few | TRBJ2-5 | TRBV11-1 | TGTGCCAGCAGCTTGGGTAAAGAGACCCAGTACTTC | CASSLGKETQYF
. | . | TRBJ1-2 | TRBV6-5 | TGTGCCAGCAGTTACTCCCTACAGGGAAGAAGTGGCTACACCTTC | CASSYSLQGRSGYTF
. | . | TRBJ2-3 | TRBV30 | TGTGCCTGGAGAGGGGGAGCGGGGAGCACAGATACGCAGTATTTT | CAWRGGAGSTDTQYF
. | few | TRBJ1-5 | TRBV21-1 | TGTGCCAGCAGCGCCCGATCTGGGCGGCCATCTCGGGATAGCAATCAGCCCCAGCATTTT | CASSARSGRPSRDSNQPQHF
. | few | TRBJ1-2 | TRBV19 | TGTGCCAGTAGTATTACAAGGGGCAGCTATGGCTACACCTTC | CASSITRGSYGYTF
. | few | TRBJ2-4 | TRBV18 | TGTGCCAGCTCACCACCAAATCGGGGGACGAAAAACATTCAGTACTTC | CASSPPNRGTKNIQYF
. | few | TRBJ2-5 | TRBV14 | TGTGCCAGCAGCCGCCGAGAGACCCAGTACTTC | CASSRRETQYF
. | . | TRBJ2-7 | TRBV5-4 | TGTGCCAGCAGCTTGGCCAACCACGAGCAGTACTTC | CASSLANHEQYF
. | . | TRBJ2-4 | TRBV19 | TGTGCCAGTAGTATGGGACGAGGGTTCCAAAACATTCAGTACTTC | CASSMGRGFQNIQYF
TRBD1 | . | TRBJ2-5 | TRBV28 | TGTGCCAGCAGTAAGACAGGGCCTCAGGGGCCCCAGTACTTC | CASSKTGPQGPQYF
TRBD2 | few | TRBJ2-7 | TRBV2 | TGTGCCAGCAGTTCGACTAGCGGGAGGTCCGAGCAGTACTTC | CASSSTSGRSEQYF
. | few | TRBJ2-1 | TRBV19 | TGTGCCAGTACCAACTGGGCGGAGTCCAACAATGAGCAGTTCTTC | CASTNWAESNNEQFF